A selection of T cell receptor beta chains follows, all from one sample in a study of spatial heterogeneity in lung cancer. TCRdb used MiXCR to reprocess the 5' RACE reads, holding one entry per CDR3 protein. The sample carries some 64,000 distinct CDR3 sequences, roughly 7.9% recorded once. The sequencing used PBMCs, collected at surgery. Receptors were obtained from a female donor with early-stage non-small cell lung cancer. The CDR3 runs from the conserved cysteine through the conserved F or W. D genes are given only for firm matches. The listing skips clone size in some rows; elsewhere it reads once, few, many or a size class.

TRBD1,TRBJ1-1,TRBV28,.,TGTGCCAGCGGTTTCAAGGACAGGGGGCTACAGGCTGAAGCTTTCTTT,CASGFKDRGLQAEAFF
TRBD1,TRBJ1-6,TRBV28,few,TGTGCCAGCAGTACAGCCGACAGGGAGGAAAACTCCTATAATTCACCCCTCCACTTT,CASSTADREENSYNSPLHF
.,TRBJ1-1,TRBV30,.,TGTGCCTGGAGGGGTGATAGAGGGGGCACTGAAGCTTTCTTT,CAWRGDRGGTEAFF
.,TRBJ1-1,TRBV20-1,many,TGCAGTGCTGTCCTGGGGTACACTGAAGCTTTCTTT,CSAVLGYTEAFF
TRBD1,TRBJ1-5,TRBV6-1,many,TGTGCCAGCAGTGATTGGACAGGGGCAGATCAGCCCCAGCATTTT,CASSDWTGADQPQHF
TRBD1,TRBJ1-5,TRBV15,many,TGTGCCACCAGCAGAGAGCAGGGGGCCAGGCAGCCCCAGCATTTT,CATSREQGARQPQHF
TRBD1,TRBJ2-1,TRBV7-9,few,TGTGCCAGCAGCCCCACAGGGGGCGCTTTAGGAGAGCAGTTCTTC,CASSPTGGALGEQFF
TRBD1,TRBJ2-1,TRBV11-2,few,TGTGCCAGCAGCTCCGACAGGGGTAGGGATGAGCAGTTCTTC,CASSSDRGRDEQFF
.,TRBJ2-2,TRBV5-1,.,TGCGCCAGCAGCCCCTGGACAGATACGAACACCGGGGAGCTGTTTTTT,CASSPWTDTNTGELFF
TRBD2,TRBJ2-7,TRBV20-1,many,TGCAGTGCCCTAAAGCCCCCTAGCGGGAGATTTTACGAGCAGTACTTC,CSALKPPSGRFYEQYF
TRBD1,TRBJ1-2,TRBV5-6,.,TGTGCCAGCAGCTTGATAGGGGGCGGCTACACCTTC,CASSLIGGGYTF
.,TRBJ2-2,TRBV10-3,few,TGTGCCATCAGTGAGTCGGCCGGGGAGCTGTTTTTT,CAISESAGELFF
TRBD2,TRBJ2-3,TRBV19,.,TGTGCCAGTACGGTCGAACTAGCGGACTCCACAGATACGCAGTATTTT,CASTVELADSTDTQYF
.,TRBJ2-2,TRBV11-3,many,TGTGCCAGCAGCTTAGGGGGAGCCCTAGCCGGGGAGCTGTTTTTT,CASSLGGALAGELFF
.,TRBJ1-2,TRBV24-1,few,TGTGCCACCAGTGCGACGACAGCTAACTATGGCTACACCTTC,CATSATTANYGYTF
TRBD1,TRBJ2-2,TRBV5-1,.,TGCGCCAGCAGCCTTACAGGGGGCACGGACACCGGGGAGCTGTTTTTT,CASSLTGGTDTGELFF
.,TRBJ2-1,TRBV20-1,.,TGCAGTGCCGCCCCCGTAGATGGGTCCTACAATGAGCAGTTCTTC,CSAAPVDGSYNEQFF
TRBD2,TRBJ2-7,TRBV3-1,few,TGTGCCAGCAGCAATAGGCTAGCGGATTACGAGCAGTACTTC,CASSNRLADYEQYF
.,TRBJ2-7,TRBV3-1,many,TGTGCCAGCAGCCAAAGGCAGGGAGTGGACTACGAGCAGTACTTC,CASSQRQGVDYEQYF
TRBD1,TRBJ1-4,TRBV28,.,TGTGCCAGCAGTTCCGCGGACAGGTGGGGAGAAAAACTGTTTTTT,CASSSADRWGEKLFF
TRBD2,TRBJ2-5,TRBV11-2,few,TGTGCCAGCAGCTTAGCAATAGCGGGAGAGGAGACCCAGTACTTC,CASSLAIAGEETQYF
.,TRBJ1-2,TRBV29-1,many,TGCAGCGCCACCCCGGGGGAAAGCTATGGCTACACCTTC,CSATPGESYGYTF
TRBD1,TRBJ2-3,TRBV7-2,.,TGTGCCAGCAGCTCCGAGGGACAGGGGTCTTATACGCAGTATTTT,CASSSEGQGSYTQYF
.,TRBJ2-1,TRBV20-1,many,TGCAGTGCTAGAGCCTCCCAGACTTCCTACAATGAGCAGTTCTTC,CSARASQTSYNEQFF
.,TRBJ2-5,TRBV6-1,.,TGTGCCAGCAGTGGTGGGTTCCAAGAGACCCAGTACTTC,CASSGGFQETQYF
.,TRBJ1-1,TRBV2,.,TGTGCCAGCAGGCTTCTCCGGATGGGCACTGAAGCTTTCTTT,CASRLLRMGTEAFF
TRBD2,TRBJ2-1,TRBV20-1,many,TGCAGTGCCCCGACTAGCGGGATAAGTGAGCAGTTCTTC,CSAPTSGISEQFF
.,TRBJ1-1,TRBV4-1,.,TGCGCCAGCAAACCCCAGGGCGGTATGAACACTGAAGCTTTCTTT,CASKPQGGMNTEAFF
TRBD1,TRBJ2-1,TRBV3-1,many,TGTGCCAGCAGCCAAGGGCTCGGACAGGGGGCCGATGAGCAGTTCTTC,CASSQGLGQGADEQFF
.,TRBJ1-1,TRBV5-1,few,TGCGCCAGCAGCTTGGGGTACACTGAAGCTTTCTTT,CASSLGYTEAFF
.,TRBJ2-6,TRBV2,many,TGTGCCAGCAATCCTGGGGCCAACGTCCTGACTTTC,CASNPGANVLTF
.,TRBJ1-2,TRBV28,.,TGTGCCAGCAGTCTAGCAGAGGGCGGCTACACCTTC,CASSLAEGGYTF
.,TRBJ2-5,TRBV11-2,many,TGTGCCAGCAGCCCAGCAAGAGGGGGACGAAGGGAGACCCAGTACTTC,CASSPARGGRRETQYF
TRBD2,TRBJ2-5,TRBV9,few,TGTGCCAGCAGCGTAATGCCTAGCGGGAGTAAACAAGAGACCCAGTACTTC,CASSVMPSGSKQETQYF
.,TRBJ1-2,TRBV12-3/TRBV12-4,few,TGTGCCAGCAGTTTAGGACCCGGCCGGAACTATGGCTACACCTTC,CASSLGPGRNYGYTF